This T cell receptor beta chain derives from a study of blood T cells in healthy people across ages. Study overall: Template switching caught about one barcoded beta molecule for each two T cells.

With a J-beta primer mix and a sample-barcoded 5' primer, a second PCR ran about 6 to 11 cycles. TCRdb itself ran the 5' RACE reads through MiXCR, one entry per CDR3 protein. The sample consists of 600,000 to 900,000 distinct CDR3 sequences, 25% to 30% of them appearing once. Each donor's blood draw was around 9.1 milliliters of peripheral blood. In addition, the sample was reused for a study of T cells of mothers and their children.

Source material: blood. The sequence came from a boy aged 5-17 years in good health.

CDR3 residues: CSVDGASRIYNEQFF. The CDR3 DNA is TGCAGCGTTGATGGGGCAAGCAGGATCTACAATGAGCAGTTCTTC. J is TRBJ2-5 and V is TRBV29-1; D is possibly TRBD1 (5 bases). The J call may be incorrect, as the DNA end agrees better with TRBJ2-1. CDR1 is SQVTM, CDR2 ANQGSEA, per germline. CDR3 length: 15 residues.